The 21 T cell receptor beta chains in this list originate from one sample, sequenced in a study of blood T cell repertoires in COVID-19. Clones were read by immunoSEQ multiplex PCR, and TCRdb kept only the in-frame ones, dropping some. The top ten clones hold 10% to 15% of a sample with 98,000 or so clones, about 82% of them seen once. Sequenced: peripheral blood. Every receptor here comes from a woman aged 55-70 years in a cohort sampled during active or convalescent COVID-19.

The chain uses TRBV18 and TRBJ2-5; D gene ambiguous. Between the trimmed V and J ends, which lost 2 bases and 0 bases, there was a span of 7 bases. The CDR3 consists of 14 residues. Per germline, CDR1 KGHSH and CDR2 LQKENI. The chain's CDR3 is CASSPLDNQETQYF. The CDR3 DNA reads TGTGCCAGCTCACCATTAGACAACCAAGAGACCCAGTACTTC. Supplemented by reference TRBV18 and TRBJ2-5, the full variable domain reads NAGVMQNPRHLVRRRGQEARLRCSPMKGHSHVYWYRQLPEEGLKFMVYLQKENIIDESGMPKERFSAEFPKEGPSILRIQQVVRGDSAAYFCASSPLDNQETQYFGPGTRLLVL.

The J gene is TRBJ2-1, the V gene TRBV4-1; the match to TRBD2 covers 9 bases. CDR3 length: 14 residues. The junction had 2 bases not matched to a gene; V was cut back by 2 bases and J by 6 bases. Per the germline V gene, CDR1 is MGHRA and CDR2 is YSYEKL. CDR3 region: CASSQSGRINEQFF. For the CDR3, the DNA is TGCGCCAGCAGCCAAAGCGGGAGGATCAATGAGCAGTTCTTC.

This clone was recorded once. V and J are TRBV27 and TRBJ1-2, with D possibly TRBD1 on 5 matching bases. Trimming took 5 bases from V and 2 from J, leaving 12 bases between them. This CDR3 contains 14 residues. Germline assignment: CDR1 MNHEY and CDR2 SMNVEV (reference sequence). This CDR3 reads CASSPRQYNYGYTF. CDR3 coding DNA: TGTGCCAGCAGTCCCCGACAGTACAACTATGGCTACACCTTC.

This sequence joins TRBV12-3 or TRBV12-4 and TRBJ1-5; D possibly corresponds to TRBD1 (5 bases). The CDR3 runs 11 residues. Trimming removed 5 bases from V and 15 bases from J, with 14 bases in between. The CDR3 loop reads CASSLGTPVHF. The CDR3 DNA follows: TGTGCCAGCAGTCTAGGGACTCCAGTGCATTTT.

The chain joins TRBV6-2 or TRBV6-3 to TRBJ1-2, with TRBD1 matching 10 bases. The CDR3 length is 15 residues. With V trimmed by 4 bases and J by 4 bases, 6 bases remained unmatched. Germline V gene data show CDR1 as MNHEY and CDR2 as SVGEGT. CDR3: CASSSRTGGIYGYTF. The CDR3 DNA is TGTGCCAGCAGTTCCCGGACAGGGGGGATCTATGGCTACACCTTC.

V gene TRBV5-4 combines with J gene TRBJ1-3; TRBD1 matches at 8 bases. The CDR3 spans 17 residues. Trimming cost V 0 bases and J 0 bases; bases outside gene matches: 5. The V gene's germline CDR1 is SGHNT and CDR2 YYREEE (reference sequence). CDR3 sequence: CASSLAAGGDSGNTIYF. CDR3 sequence (DNA): TGTGCCAGCAGCTTGGCGGCAGGGGGCGACTCTGGAAACACCATATATTTT.

The V and J genes are TRBV5-1 and TRBJ2-7, with D perhaps matching TRBD2 (5 bases). The CDR3 sequence is 16 residues long. The V gene lost 0 bases and the J gene lost 6 bases, with 19 bases spanning the gap. Looked up from germline, CDR1 is SGHRS and CDR2 is YFSETQ. The CDR3 sequence is CASSLGGPTLGREQYF. The CDR3 coding sequence is TGCGCCAGCAGCTTGGGAGGGCCTACCCTAGGACGCGAGCAGTACTTC. Full variable domain (outside the CDR3, taken from reference TRBV5-1 and TRBJ2-7): KAGVTQTPRYLIKTRGQQVTLSCSPISGHRSVSWYQQTPGQGLQFLFEYFSETQRNKGNFPGRFSGRQFSNSRSEMNVSTLELGDSALYLCASSLGGPTLGREQYFGPGTRLTVT.

The sample holds a few counts of this clone. The chain recombines TRBV6-6 with TRBJ1-3; D is unclear. V lost 9 bases and J lost 3, with 12 bases in between. CDR3 size: 13 residues. Looked up from germline, CDR1 is MNHNY and CDR2 is SVGAGI (reference sequence). The CDR3, as DNA: TGTGCCAGTGGGAGGGAGGGTGGAAACACCATATATTTT. Protein product: CASGREGGNTIYF.

The rearrangement links TRBV7-9 to TRBJ2-5, with D perhaps TRBD2 (5 bases). CDR1 and CDR2 from the germline V gene are SEHNR and FQNEAQ (reference sequence). V lost 4 bases and J 6 bases, leaving 9 bases between the germline ends. This CDR3 contains 12 residues. For the CDR3, the DNA is TGTGCCAGCAGCTCTAGAGGGAAGACCCAGTACTTC. Translated, it gives CASSSRGKTQYF.

The rearrangement links TRBV7-2 to TRBJ2-2; 7 nucleotides line up with TRBD2. Germline V gene sequence: CDR1 SGHTA, CDR2 FQGNSA. The length of the CDR3 is 15 residues. V lost 5 bases, J lost 1 base, and 4 bases stayed unmatched. The CDR3 coding sequence is TGTGCCAGCAGCCGTCTAGCGGAGAACACCGGGGAGCTGTTTTTT. Encoded protein: CASSRLAENTGELFF.

The chain uses TRBV18 and TRBJ1-1; no clear D gene. CDR1 and CDR2 (germline): KGHSH, LQKENI. CDR3 size: 12 residues. Trimming cost V 3 bases and J 4 bases, with 6 bases left between them. CDR3 region: CASSPAGTEAFF. For the CDR3, the DNA is TGTGCCAGCTCACCTGCGGGCACTGAAGCTTTCTTT.

The chain uses TRBV6-2 or TRBV6-3 and TRBJ1-5; D possibly corresponds to TRBD1 (5 bases). CDR3 length: 14 residues. Germline V gene lookup returns CDR1 MNHEY and CDR2 SVGEGT. The V end was cut by 1 base, the J end by 5 bases, with 9 bases between. CDR3: CASSYWGGDQPQHF. The CDR3 DNA sequence: TGTGCCAGCAGTTACTGGGGCGGGGATCAGCCCCAGCATTTT.

The chain joins TRBV4-1 to TRBJ1-1, with 12 bases matching TRBD1. J lost 11 bases, V lost 1 base, and 8 bases had no gene match. The CDR3 loop spans 15 amino acids. The V gene's germline CDR1 is MGHRA and CDR2 YSYEKL. CDR3 sequence reads: CASSQVSGTGGSAFF. The CDR3 nucleotides are TGCGCCAGCAGCCAAGTATCAGGGACAGGGGGCTCGGCTTTCTTT.

This sequence joins TRBV18 and TRBJ2-5; a possible D gene is TRBD1 (6 bases). In germline, CDR1 is KGHSH, CDR2 LQKENI. This CDR3 region has 15 residues. The V and J ends lost 5 bases and 5 bases respectively, with 18 bases between them. DNA of the CDR3: TGTGCCAGCTCATTAACAGGGCGGGCGGAGGAGACCCAGTACTTC. This gives the protein CASSLTGRAEETQYF.

This chain joins TRBV4-1 and TRBJ1-2, with 8 bases aligning to TRBD1. The CDR3 runs 14 residues. Germline-derived CDR1 and CDR2 are MGHRA and YSYEKL. The V segment lost 2 bases and the J segment 7 bases; nucleotides outside the gene matches: 6. The CDR3 is CASSQLTGASGYTF. DNA of the CDR3: TGCGCCAGCAGCCAACTGACAGGGGCAAGTGGCTACACCTTC.

The chain is built from TRBV5-6 and TRBJ2-7, with D possibly TRBD1 on 6 matching bases. Trimming removed 2 bases at V and 0 bases at J, with 15 bases between. Germline loops: CDR1 SGHDT, CDR2 YYEEEE. The CDR3 is 16 amino acids. CDR3 loop: CASSLRQGSHSYEQYF. CDR3 DNA: TGTGCCAGCAGCTTACGCCAGGGGAGCCACTCCTACGAGCAGTACTTC.

The rearrangement joins TRBV6-1 to TRBJ2-7; 7 bases align to TRBD2. The CDR3 loop spans 14 amino acids. Germline CDR1 and CDR2: MNHNS and SASEGT. J was trimmed by 6 bases and V by 3 bases; bases with no gene match: 8. CDR3 bases: TGTGCCAGCAGTGAGGGGGGGATTTTACGCGAGCAGTACTTC. Amino acids: CASSEGGILREQYF.

This clone occurred a few times. The genes are TRBV19 and TRBJ1-6, with TRBD1 matching 9 bases. V lost 3 bases, J lost 8 bases, and 5 bases stayed unmatched. Germline V gene data show CDR1 as LNHDA and CDR2 as SQIVND (reference sequence). This CDR3 region has 15 residues. This chain's CDR3 is CASSIKDRGDSPLHF. Here the CDR3 DNA reads TGTGCCAGTAGTATCAAGGACAGGGGCGATTCACCCCTCCACTTT. The whole variable domain, remainder taken from reference TRBV19 and TRBJ1-6, is DGGITQSPKYLFRKEGQNVTLSCEQNLNHDAMYWYRQDPGQGLRLIYYSQIVNDFQKGDIAEGYSVSREKKESFPLTVTSAQKNPTAFYLCASSIKDRGDSPLHFGNGTRLTVT.

This clone was observed a handful of times. The V gene is TRBV19, the J gene TRBJ2-1; TRBD2 agrees at 8 bases. Losses at the gene ends were 5 bases for V and 0 bases for J; bases not matched to a gene: 6. This CDR3 comprises 16 residues. The germline V gene encodes CDR1 LNHDA and CDR2 SQIVND (reference sequence). CDR3 amino acids: CASSVSGIRSYNEQFF. CDR3 nucleotide sequence: TGTGCCAGTAGTGTTAGCGGGATCCGCTCCTACAATGAGCAGTTCTTC. Full variable domain (outside the CDR3, taken from reference TRBV19 and TRBJ2-1): DGGITQSPKYLFRKEGQNVTLSCEQNLNHDAMYWYRQDPGQGLRLIYYSQIVNDFQKGDIAEGYSVSREKKESFPLTVTSAQKNPTAFYLCASSVSGIRSYNEQFFGPGTRLTVL.

The rearrangement joins TRBV3-1 (or the pseudogene TRBV3-2) to TRBJ1-3; 8 nucleotides align to TRBD1. The CDR3 has 15 residues. CDR1 is LGHDT and CDR2 is YNNKEL in the germline V gene (reference sequence). Germline trimming cut 3 bases from V and 5 bases from J; bases unmatched to any gene: 6. CDR3 sequence: CASSHTDRGRNTIYF. CDR3 in DNA: TGTGCCAGCAGCCATACCGACAGGGGACGAAACACCATATATTTT.

The chain carries TRBV7-9 and TRBJ2-7; possibly TRBD1 for D (7 bases). Germline V gene lookup returns CDR1 SEHNR and CDR2 FQNEAQ (reference sequence). The V end lost 5 bases, the J end lost 4 bases, and 15 bases lay between the germline ends. The CDR3 extends over 14 amino acids. The CDR3 region has the DNA TGTGCCAGCAGCGGGGAGGACAGGTCGTACGAGCAGTACTTC. Translated, it gives CASSGEDRSYEQYF.